This TCR beta chain is drawn from a study of OX40 agonist ivuxolimab in advanced cancers. About the study: Of mixed ages from 23 to 79 and averaging roughly 64 years, the group was approximately 84% male.

Method: immunoSEQ multiplex PCR; TCRdb's copy keeps in-frame clones and lacks some. Seen here are 19,000 or so clones, about 86% observed once, and the top ten hold 15% to 20%. Findings of the study overall: CD8+ T cells (on average) carried more expanded clones than CD4+ T cells.

Per germline, CDR1 LGHNA and CDR2 YSLEER. CDR3 length: 15 residues. The V and J ends lost 4 bases and 0 bases respectively, with 10 bases between them. This clone was seen only once. Its specificity is unknown. The rearrangement joins TRBV4-3 to TRBJ2-1, with D maybe TRBD2 (6 bases). This sample comprised CD4+ or CD8+ T cells sorted from blood, obtained in a trial of the OX40 agonist ivuxolimab. The origin of this receptor is an adult with an advanced solid tumor such as melanoma, head and neck, liver or kidney cancer. The DNA for the CDR3 is TGCGCCAGCAGCCGGGACTCTAGCTCCTACAATGAGCAGTTCTTC. Protein sequence: CASSRDSSSYNEQFF.